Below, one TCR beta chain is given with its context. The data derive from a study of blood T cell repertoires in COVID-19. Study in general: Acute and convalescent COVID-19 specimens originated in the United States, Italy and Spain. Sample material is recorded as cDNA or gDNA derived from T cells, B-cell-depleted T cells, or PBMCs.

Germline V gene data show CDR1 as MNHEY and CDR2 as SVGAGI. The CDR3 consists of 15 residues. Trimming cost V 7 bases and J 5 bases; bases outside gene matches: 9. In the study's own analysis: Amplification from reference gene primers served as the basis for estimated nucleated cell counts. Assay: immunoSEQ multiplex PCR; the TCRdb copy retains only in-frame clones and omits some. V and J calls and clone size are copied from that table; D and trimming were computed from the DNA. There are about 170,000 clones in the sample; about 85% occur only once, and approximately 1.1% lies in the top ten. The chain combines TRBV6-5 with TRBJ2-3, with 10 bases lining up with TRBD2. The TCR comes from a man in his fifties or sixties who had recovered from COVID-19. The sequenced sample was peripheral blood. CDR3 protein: CASTIAGGLGDTQYF. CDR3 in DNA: TGTGCCAGCACTATAGCGGGGGGCCTGGGAGATACGCAGTATTTT.